The 25 T cell receptor beta chains reported below all come from one sample, sequenced in a study of cytomegalovirus exposure and HLA in healthy donors. PCR primers comprised 60 Vbeta and 13 Jbeta primers. Here immunoSEQ multiplex PCR was the method, and the copy in TCRdb shows in-frame clones only, minus some. The sample holds 85,000 to 120,000 clones, around 77% seen once. The sample taken for sequencing was PBMCs. The origin of the receptors is a male donor in good health and CMV-seropositive.

The V gene is TRBV18, the J gene TRBJ2-6, with D perhaps TRBD2 (6 bases). Trimming stripped 2 bases from V and 2 bases from J, with 13 bases between. The CDR3 runs to 17 residues. The germline V gene encodes CDR1 KGHSH and CDR2 LQKENI. CDR3 sequence: CASSPLEGRAGANVLTF. DNA for the CDR3: TGTGCCAGCTCACCATTGGAGGGAAGAGCTGGGGCCAACGTCCTGACTTTC.

The chain combines TRBV28 with TRBJ1-3; TRBD1 aligns across 7 bases. CDR1 is MDHEN, CDR2 SYDVKM, per germline. V shed 2 bases, J shed 8 bases, and the junction held 6 bases outside the gene matches. This CDR3 contains 14 residues. The CDR3 DNA sequence: TGTGCCAGCAGTTTAGGGACAGCGGGGGACACCATATATTTT. It codes for CASSLGTAGDTIYF.

This clone appeared a single time. The V and J genes are TRBV7-9 and TRBJ2-1; 9 bases agree with TRBD1. There are 16 residues in the CDR3. Germline V gives CDR1 SEHNR, CDR2 FQNEAQ (reference sequence). The V gene end was trimmed by 3 bases and the J gene end by 6 bases; junction bases not matched to a gene: 9. The CDR3 sequence is CASSFQSGTGSNEQFF. The CDR3 DNA follows: TGTGCCAGCAGCTTTCAGTCCGGGACAGGGTCCAATGAGCAGTTCTTC. Combining the CDR3 with reference TRBV7-9 and TRBJ2-1 gives the whole variable domain DTGVSQNPRHKITKRGQNVTFRCDPISEHNRLYWYRQTLGQGPEFLTYFQNEAQLEKSRLLSDRFSAERPKGSFSTLEIQRTEQGDSAMYLCASSFQSGTGSNEQFFGPGTRLTVL.

This rearrangement joins TRBV28 to TRBJ2-7, with TRBD2 matching 10 bases. Germline lookup yields CDR1 MDHEN and CDR2 SYDVKM. The CDR3 totals 15 residues. J gave up 1 base and V 2 bases, and 2 bases lay outside the gene matches. The CDR3 coding sequence is TGTGCCAGCAGTTTAAGGACTAGCGGTTCCTACGAGCAGTACTTC. Its translation is CASSLRTSGSYEQYF.

This clone was found a few times. J is TRBJ2-5 and V is TRBV19, with TRBD2 identical over 7 bases. The germline V gene has CDR1 LNHDA and CDR2 SQIVND (reference sequence). This CDR3 is built from 15 residues. Germline trimming cut 5 bases from V and 5 bases from J; bases unmatched to any gene: 11. CDR3 coding DNA: TGTGCCAGTAGTGCTCAGACTAGCCGGGGGGAGACCCAGTACTTC. It specifies CASSAQTSRGETQYF. Supplemented by reference TRBV19 and TRBJ2-5, the full variable domain reads DGGITQSPKYLFRKEGQNVTLSCEQNLNHDAMYWYRQDPGQGLRLIYYSQIVNDFQKGDIAEGYSVSREKKESFPLTVTSAQKNPTAFYLCASSAQTSRGETQYFGPGTRLLVL.

This clone was observed a single time. CDR3 sequence: CASSPLDKTDTQYF. CDR3 coding DNA: TGTGCCAGCTCACCGTTGGACAAGACAGATACGCAGTATTTT. This chain joins TRBV18 and TRBJ2-3, with a weak D call TRBD1 (5 bases). CDR1 KGHSH and CDR2 LQKENI come from the germline V gene. CDR3 length: 14 amino acids. Trimming took 3 bases from V and 3 from J, leaving 10 bases between them.

The chain is built from TRBV2 and TRBJ2-3; a possible D gene is TRBD1 (5 bases). The CDR3 totals 13 residues. CDR1 and CDR2 (germline): SNHLY, FYNNEI. V lost 5 bases to trimming and J lost 4 bases, with 10 bases between them. The CDR3 nucleotides are TGTGCCAGCAGTCGACAGTCGCCAGATACGCAGTATTTT. Residues: CASSRQSPDTQYF.

This clone was detected a few times. This sequence joins TRBV7-2 and TRBJ2-5; 14 bases match TRBD2. The CDR3 is 18 amino acids. From germline, CDR1 is SGHTA and CDR2 FQGNSA. V trimming: 4 bases; J trimming: 4 bases; junction bases outside the gene matches: 11. CDR3 bases: TGTGCCAGCAGCTCGAGACTAGCGGGAGGGCAGAGGCCAGAGACCCAGTACTTC. It translates to CASSSRLAGGQRPETQYF.

The chain carries TRBV19 and TRBJ1-5, with a tentative D call TRBD1 (5 bases). The CDR3 loop spans 13 amino acids. Looked up from germline, CDR1 is LNHDA and CDR2 is SQIVND (reference sequence). V was shortened by 5 bases and J by 3 bases, with 8 bases between the two germline ends. CDR3 loop: CASSGAVNQPQHF. In nucleotides, the CDR3 is TGTGCCAGTAGTGGGGCAGTCAATCAGCCCCAGCATTTT.

In regard to this clone: The sample carries other DNA sequences with the same CDR3. The J gene is TRBJ1-2, the V gene TRBV18; D is possibly TRBD1 (5 bases). Per germline, CDR1 KGHSH and CDR2 LQKENI. This CDR3 comprises 13 residues. Trimming cost V 0 bases and J 7 bases, with 9 bases left between them. CDR3 nucleotide sequence: TGTGCCAGCTCACCACCTGGAGGGGCTGGCTACACCTTC. Translation gives CASSPPGGAGYTF.

This chain joins TRBV12-1 and TRBJ2-7; the table's D gene call, TRBD2, was not cross checked with the DNA. TRBV12-1 is given as a pseudogene. This CDR3 has 16 amino acids. In DNA, the CDR3 is TGTGCCAGCAGCTTTGGGGGAGGGCGGGATCGCTACGAGCAGTACTTC. Amino acid sequence: CASSFGGGRDRYEQYF.

The rearrangement uses TRBV11-2 and TRBJ2-7, with D perhaps matching TRBD1 (7 bases). V was shortened by 5 bases and J by 1 base, with 21 bases between the two germline ends. Germline V gene data show CDR1 as SGHAT and CDR2 as FQNNGV. This CDR3 region has 17 residues. The CDR3 coding sequence is TGTGCCAGCAGCCAGGGGGACTCTTGGAGGATATCCTACGAGCAGTACTTC. It codes for CASSQGDSWRISYEQYF.

The sample holds a few counts of this clone. The chain carries TRBV5-1 and TRBJ2-3; D is perhaps TRBD2 (6 bases). The CDR3 totals 15 residues. Germline CDR1 and CDR2: SGHRS and YFSETQ. The V and J ends lost 0 bases and 4 bases respectively, with 12 bases between them. CDR3 amino acids: CASSLEGREPDTQYF. As DNA, the CDR3 is TGCGCCAGCAGCTTGGAGGGACGGGAGCCAGATACGCAGTATTTT.

This chain uses TRBV14 with TRBJ2-7, with D maybe TRBD2 (6 bases). Germline V gene data show CDR1 as SGHDN and CDR2 as FVKESK. Trimming removed 0 bases from V and 6 bases from J, with 18 bases in between. CDR3 size: 16 residues. The DNA of the CDR3 is TGTGCCAGCAGCCAAGATCGTTACGGGAGATTAGGCGAGCAGTACTTC. Protein sequence: CASSQDRYGRLGEQYF.

V usage is TRBV6-5 and J usage is TRBJ2-2, with 8 bases lining up with TRBD2. CDR1 and CDR2 (germline): MNHEY, SVGAGI. The CDR3 covers 14 residues. J lost 5 bases, V lost 2 bases, and 1 base had no gene match. The CDR3 DNA reads TGTGCCAGCAGTTACCAGCGGGGGACCGGGGAGCTGTTTTTT. It yields the protein CASSYQRGTGELFF.

This clone turned up a few times. J is TRBJ1-5 and V is TRBV6-1; D remains unclear. The CDR3 sequence is 14 residues long. Trimming left V 8 bases short and J 2 bases short, with 13 bases between. Germline CDR1 and CDR2: MNHNS and SASEGT. CDR3 sequence: CASCIRDGNQPQHF. CDR3 nucleotides: TGTGCCAGCTGCATACGGGATGGCAATCAGCCCCAGCATTTT.

The chain uses TRBV5-6 and TRBJ1-6; 9 bases match TRBD1. This CDR3 has 15 residues. Trimming took 2 bases from V and 7 from J; bases not matched to a gene: 4. The germline V gene encodes CDR1 SGHDT and CDR2 YYEEEE. The CDR3, as DNA: TGTGCCAGCAGCTTCGGGACAGGGCTCAATTCACCCCTCCACTTT. Translating gives CASSFGTGLNSPLHF.

In this sample, this clone turned up once. This CDR3 is missing its conserved last phenylalanine or tryptophan, likely due to a read error. The DNA is left out, because the CDR3 cannot be placed on it with certainty; the CDR3 is given as TCRdb lists it. The J gene is TRBJ1-1, the V gene TRBV6-1; the tabulated D call, TRBD1, remains unverified against the DNA. The CDR3 contains 12 residues when both ends are counted. From germline, CDR1 is MNHNS and CDR2 SASEGT. The CDR3 region is CASSEANRDRVL.

This clone has only one observation. This chain joins TRBV4-1 and TRBJ2-1, with D perhaps matching TRBD2 (5 bases). Between the trimmed V and J ends, which lost 2 bases and 1 base, there was a span of 15 bases. CDR3 length: 17 residues. CDR1 is MGHRA and CDR2 is YSYEKL in the germline V gene. The CDR3 sequence is CASSQPRARGSYNEQFF. CDR3 bases: TGCGCCAGCAGCCAACCACGCGCACGGGGTTCCTACAATGAGCAGTTCTTC.

The chain combines TRBV28 with TRBJ2-1; D is possibly TRBD2 (6 bases). The germline V gene encodes CDR1 MDHEN and CDR2 SYDVKM. V lost 0 bases and J 2 bases, leaving 8 bases between the germline ends. The CDR3 runs 15 residues. The CDR3 bases are TGTGCCAGCAGTTTATGGGGGGGACCCTACAATGAGCAGTTCTTC. Residues: CASSLWGGPYNEQFF.

V usage is TRBV7-9 and J usage is TRBJ1-2, with TRBD1 matching 7 bases. The V segment lost 3 bases and the J segment 4 bases; nucleotides outside the gene matches: 5. The germline V gene encodes CDR1 SEHNR and CDR2 FQNEAQ (reference sequence). The length of the CDR3 is 14 residues. The CDR3: CASSLTTGSYGYTF. The DNA for the CDR3 is TGTGCCAGCAGCTTGACGACAGGGAGCTATGGCTACACCTTC.

This clone was picked up a small number of times. The chain carries TRBV4-2 and TRBJ1-4; 9 positions agree with TRBD1. Germline V gene lookup returns CDR1 LGHNA and CDR2 YNFKEQ. Losses at the gene ends were 2 bases for V and 11 bases for J; bases not matched to a gene: 9. The CDR3 consists of 15 residues. The CDR3 DNA is TGTGCCAGCAGCCAACCGGGACAGGGAAGGATGAAACTGTTTTTT. It yields the protein CASSQPGQGRMKLFF.

This clone was detected once. This chain joins TRBV7-9 and TRBJ1-5; a weak D match, TRBD1 (6 bases). This CDR3 is built from 15 residues. Trimming stripped 1 base from V and 4 bases from J, with 11 bases between. Germline V gene data show CDR1 as SEHNR and CDR2 as FQNEAQ (reference sequence). CDR3 sequence: CASSLGVRGNQPQHF. The DNA for the CDR3 is TGTGCCAGCAGCTTAGGTGTGAGGGGGAATCAGCCCCAGCATTTT. Complete variable domain (other parts from reference TRBV7-9 and TRBJ1-5): DTGVSQNPRHKITKRGQNVTFRCDPISEHNRLYWYRQTLGQGPEFLTYFQNEAQLEKSRLLSDRFSAERPKGSFSTLEIQRTEQGDSAMYLCASSLGVRGNQPQHFGDGTRLSIL.

The chain links TRBV28 to TRBJ1-5; 7 bases are shared with TRBD1. Germline loops: CDR1 MDHEN, CDR2 SYDVKM. The CDR3 has 16 residues. After removal of 10 bases from V and 3 bases from J, the junction contained 15 bases not matched to a gene. The chain's CDR3 is CATTQTGKFFNQPQHF. CDR3 in DNA: TGTGCCACCACACAGACAGGGAAGTTTTTCAATCAGCCCCAGCATTTT.

The CDR3: CASSPGTVGGYTF. In DNA form, the CDR3 reads TGTGCCAGCAGCCCGGGGACAGTCGGCGGCTACACCTTC. The chain joins TRBV7-2 to TRBJ1-2; 7 nucleotides line up with TRBD1. After removal of 5 bases from V and 8 bases from J, the junction contained 8 bases not matched to a gene. The CDR3 has 13 residues. Germline V gene lookup returns CDR1 SGHTA and CDR2 FQGNSA.